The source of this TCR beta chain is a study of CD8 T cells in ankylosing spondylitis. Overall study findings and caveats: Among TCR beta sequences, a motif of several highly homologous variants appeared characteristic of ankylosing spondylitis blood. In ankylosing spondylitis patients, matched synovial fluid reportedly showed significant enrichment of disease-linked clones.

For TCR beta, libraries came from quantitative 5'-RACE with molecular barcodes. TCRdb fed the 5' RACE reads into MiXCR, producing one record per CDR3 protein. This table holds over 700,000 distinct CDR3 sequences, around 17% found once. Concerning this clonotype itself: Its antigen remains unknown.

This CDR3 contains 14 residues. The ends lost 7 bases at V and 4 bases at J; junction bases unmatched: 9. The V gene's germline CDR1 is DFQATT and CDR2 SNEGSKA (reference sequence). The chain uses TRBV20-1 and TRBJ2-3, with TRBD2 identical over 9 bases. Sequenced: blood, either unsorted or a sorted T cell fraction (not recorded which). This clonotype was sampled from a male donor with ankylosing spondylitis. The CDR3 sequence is CSGDEGGRADTQYF. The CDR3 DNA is TGCAGTGGTGACGAGGGCGGGAGGGCAGATACGCAGTATTTT.